The 23 T cell receptor beta chains given below trace back to one sample, sequenced in a study of blood T cell repertoires in COVID-19. Assay: immunoSEQ multiplex PCR; the TCRdb copy retains only in-frame clones and omits some. The sample comprises approximately 320,000 clones, 90% of which are singletons, and 2.6% rests with the top ten. The sample was PBMCs or T cells enriched from blood (not recorded which). Every receptor here comes from a man between 60 and 75 years old who had recovered from COVID-19.

The rearrangement links TRBV10-3 to TRBJ1-2; 10 bases map to TRBD1. Trimming at V came to 0 bases and at J to 4 bases, leaving 2 bases not matched to a gene. The V gene's germline CDR1 is ENHRY and CDR2 SYGVKD. The CDR3 runs to 15 residues. This CDR3 reads CAISESGDRGYGYTF. The CDR3 bases are TGTGCCATCAGTGAGTCAGGGGACAGGGGCTATGGCTACACCTTC.

The chain couples TRBV11-2 to TRBJ2-1; D gene unclear. V lost 3 bases, J lost 4 bases, and 4 bases lay in between. There are 12 residues in the CDR3. In germline, CDR1 is SGHAT, CDR2 FQNNGV. CDR3 bases: TGTGCCAGCAGCTTCTTGTACAATGAGCAGTTCTTC. Its translation: CASSFLYNEQFF.

V and J are TRBV13 and TRBJ2-7, with 10 bases aligning to TRBD2. Germline-derived CDR1 and CDR2 are PRHDT and FYEKMQ (reference sequence). J was trimmed by 1 base and V by 4 bases; bases with no gene match: 1. CDR3 length: 14 residues. CDR3 in amino acids: CASSYSGRSYEQYF. The CDR3 DNA reads as TGTGCCAGCAGCTATAGCGGGAGGTCCTACGAGCAGTACTTC.

The CDR3 loop is CASSQAEGQGGGYTF. The CDR3 DNA sequence: TGTGCCAGCAGCCAAGCTGAGGGACAGGGGGGAGGCTACACCTTC. J is TRBJ1-2 and V is TRBV3-1 (or the pseudogene TRBV3-2); TRBD1 aligns across 11 bases. V shed 1 base and J 8 bases; nucleotides not matched to a gene: 6. This CDR3 spans 15 amino acids. The germline CDR1 and CDR2 sequences are LGHDT and YNNKEL (reference sequence).

This clone was seen once. The chain couples TRBV7-9 to TRBJ2-1, with 12 bases that match TRBD2. This CDR3 region has 17 residues. CDR1 SEHNR and CDR2 FQNEAQ come from the germline V gene (reference sequence). The V segment lost 3 bases and the J segment 12 bases; nucleotides outside the gene matches: 15. The CDR3 coding sequence is TGTGCCAGCAGCTTTCCCGAGATAGGACTAGCGGGATTGGTGCAGTTCTTC. Its translation is CASSFPEIGLAGLVQFF.

For the CDR3, the DNA is TGCGCCAGCAGCCACCGACCGACAGAGTTTAGCACAGATACGCAGTATTTT. Translation gives CASSHRPTEFSTDTQYF. The J gene is TRBJ2-3, the V gene TRBV4-1; TRBD1 is a possible D gene (5 bases). Germline assignment: CDR1 MGHRA and CDR2 YSYEKL. The CDR3 contains 17 residues. Trimming stripped 3 bases from V and 0 bases from J, with 16 bases between.

The DNA for the CDR3 is TGTGCCAGCAGCTCCCCCTGGGAGGGAGTGAACACTGAAGCTTTCTTT. It codes for CASSSPWEGVNTEAFF. This chain uses TRBV11-2 with TRBJ1-1; D gene unclear. V dropped 4 bases and J dropped 0 bases, with 15 bases sitting between them. CDR1 SGHAT and CDR2 FQNNGV come from the germline V gene. CDR3 length: 16 residues.

The V gene is TRBV12-3 or TRBV12-4, the J gene TRBJ1-1, with 7 bases that match TRBD1. CDR3 length: 13 residues. The V segment lost 1 base and the J segment 7 bases; nucleotides outside the gene matches: 3. Written as DNA, the CDR3 is TGTGCCAGCAGTTTAGGAGGGACAGTTGAAGCTTTCTTT. This translates into CASSLGGTVEAFF.

The rearrangement links TRBV6-5 to TRBJ1-5; no clear D gene. V was pared by 2 bases and J by 2 bases, with 10 bases between. This CDR3 has 15 residues. Germline assignment: CDR1 MNHEY and CDR2 SVGAGI. The CDR3 nucleotides read TGTGCCAGCAGTTACGGAGGGTTTGGCAATCAGCCCCAGCATTTT. Translation gives CASSYGGFGNQPQHF.

V usage is TRBV15 and J usage is TRBJ1-5; a weak D match, TRBD1 (6 bases). Germline loops: CDR1 LNHNV, CDR2 YYDKDF (reference sequence). The CDR3 is 16 amino acids. The V end was cut by 3 bases, the J end by 4 bases, with 16 bases between. The CDR3 reads CATSSRQLQGNQPQHF. The CDR3 DNA sequence: TGTGCCACCAGCAGCCGCCAGTTACAGGGAAATCAGCCCCAGCATTTT. The variable domain in full, with the rest retrieved from reference TRBV15 and TRBJ1-5, is DAMVIQNPRYQVTQFGKPVTLSCSQTLNHNVMYWYQQKSSQAPKLLFHYYDKDFNNEADTPDNFQSRRPNTSFCFLDIRSPGLGDTAMYLCATSSRQLQGNQPQHFGDGTRLSIL.

The rearrangement links TRBV19 to TRBJ2-3, with TRBD1 as a possible D gene (6 bases). The CDR3 consists of 14 residues. Germline CDR1 is LNHDA and CDR2 is SQIVND (reference sequence). V shed 9 bases and J shed 2 bases, with 15 bases lying between them. CDR3 nucleotides: TGTGCCAGCGGACAGATGTTAGACACAGATACGCAGTATTTT. Encoded protein: CASGQMLDTDTQYF.

The chain is built from TRBV30 and TRBJ1-5; a weak D match, TRBD1 (6 bases). V lost 2 bases to trimming and J lost 7 bases, with 12 bases between them. CDR3 length equals 13 residues. Germline V gene sequence: CDR1 GTSNPN, CDR2 SVGIG (reference sequence). CDR3: CAWSSGDRQPQHF. DNA of the CDR3: TGTGCCTGGAGTTCAGGGGATAGGCAGCCCCAGCATTTT.

The gene calls are TRBV7-9 and TRBJ2-1; D remains unclear. The CDR3 has 12 residues. The V end was cut by 1 base, the J end by 8 bases, with 6 bases between. Germline V lookup: CDR1 SEHNR, CDR2 FQNEAQ (reference sequence). In DNA form, the CDR3 reads TGTGCCAGCAGCTTAGGCGGAGATGAGCAGTTCTTC. Amino acids: CASSLGGDEQFF.

The chain recombines TRBV6-2 or TRBV6-3 with TRBJ2-5; D is possibly TRBD1 (5 bases). The CDR3 runs to 13 residues. Germline CDR1 reads MNHEY; CDR2 reads SVGEGT. V shed 0 bases and J shed 10 bases, with 12 bases lying between them. DNA of the CDR3: TGTGCCAGCAGTTACTCGGCACAGGCAAGCCAGTACTTC. It codes for CASSYSAQASQYF.

This clone has a single count. The V call is TRBV27, the J call TRBJ1-5; D is perhaps TRBD1 (5 bases). Trimming stripped 6 bases from V and 7 bases from J, with 19 bases between. Looked up from germline, CDR1 is MNHEY and CDR2 is SMNVEV (reference sequence). This CDR3 comprises 15 residues. The CDR3 DNA reads TGTGCCAGCAGGGGGGGGTTAGGTCGAAGCCAGCCCCAGCATTTT. Translating it yields CASRGGLGRSQPQHF.

The chain employs TRBV19 and TRBJ1-3; 7 bases fit TRBD1. CDR3 length: 18 amino acids. Per the germline V gene, CDR1 is LNHDA and CDR2 is SQIVND (reference sequence). The V gene end was trimmed by 3 bases and the J gene end by 2 bases; junction bases not matched to a gene: 13. Here the CDR3 reads CASSISGDSRWAGNTIYF. The DNA for the CDR3 is TGTGCCAGTAGTATTTCCGGGGACAGCCGATGGGCTGGAAACACCATATATTTT. Variable domain in full (rest from reference TRBV19 and TRBJ1-3): DGGITQSPKYLFRKEGQNVTLSCEQNLNHDAMYWYRQDPGQGLRLIYYSQIVNDFQKGDIAEGYSVSREKKESFPLTVTSAQKNPTAFYLCASSISGDSRWAGNTIYFGEGSWLTVV.

The chain employs TRBV29-1 and TRBJ2-1; 10 nucleotides align to TRBD2. The V gene end was trimmed by 2 bases and the J gene end by 2 bases; junction bases not matched to a gene: 3. The CDR3 is made up of 15 amino acids. CDR1 is SQVTM and CDR2 is ANQGSEA in the germline V gene. CDR3 bases: TGCAGCGTTGAAACTAGCGGGAACACCTACAATGAGCAGTTCTTC. Translation: CSVETSGNTYNEQFF.

This clone was found a few times. The chain uses TRBV7-9 and TRBJ2-1, with unresolved D. The length of the CDR3 is 12 residues. V was pared by 0 bases and J by 5 bases, with 2 bases between. Per the germline V gene, CDR1 is SEHNR and CDR2 is FQNEAQ (reference sequence). CDR3 DNA: TGTGCCAGCAGCTTAGCCGACAATGAGCAGTTCTTC. It encodes CASSLADNEQFF.

The chain combines TRBV27 with TRBJ1-2; D not certain. Germline V gene data show CDR1 as MNHEY and CDR2 as SMNVEV (reference sequence). This CDR3 region has 15 residues. The ends were cut back, 6 bases at V and 6 bases at J, with 20 bases in the middle. CDR3 nucleotide sequence: TGTGCCAGCAGCCGGGTCATCGGGAACATGAATGGCTACACCTTC. This translates into CASSRVIGNMNGYTF.

V gene TRBV27 combines with J gene TRBJ1-1; weak D call: TRBD1 (6 bases). V shed 6 bases and J shed 5 bases, with 16 bases lying between them. The CDR3 contains 14 residues. The V gene's germline CDR1 is MNHEY and CDR2 SMNVEV (reference sequence). CDR3 sequence (DNA): TGTGCCAGCAGCGACCTGGGGGCTGGGACTGAAGCTTTCTTT. This sequence encodes CASSDLGAGTEAFF.

The chain joins TRBV7-3 to TRBJ1-2, with TRBD1 matching 9 bases. Germline CDR1 reads SGHTA; CDR2 reads FQGTGA. The junction had 4 bases not matched to a gene; V was cut back by 5 bases and J by 3 bases. The CDR3 contains 14 residues. As DNA, the CDR3 is TGTGCCAGCAGCGCGGGACAGGGAGACTATGGCTACACCTTC. Translation gives CASSAGQGDYGYTF.

The chain employs TRBV5-4 and TRBJ2-4; D perhaps matches TRBD1 (6 bases). Looked up from germline, CDR1 is SGHNT and CDR2 is YYREEE (reference sequence). CDR3 length equals 18 residues. Trimming cost V 4 bases and J 0 bases, with 20 bases left between them. The CDR3 coding sequence is TGTGCCAGCAGCACGTGGGGGAAGGGGGAGTTAGCCAAAAACATTCAGTACTTC. Its protein product is CASSTWGKGELAKNIQYF.

This rearrangement joins TRBV7-9 to TRBJ2-7; D ambiguous. Germline-derived CDR1 and CDR2 are SEHNR and FQNEAQ (reference sequence). V was clipped by 4 bases and J by 3 bases, with 13 bases between them. This CDR3 is 14 amino acids long. The CDR3 coding sequence is TGTGCCAGCAGCTCCCAGACAAAGATCTACGAGCAGTACTTC. Protein: CASSSQTKIYEQYF. Full variable domain (remainder filled in from reference TRBV7-9 and TRBJ2-7): DTGVSQNPRHKITKRGQNVTFRCDPISEHNRLYWYRQTLGQGPEFLTYFQNEAQLEKSRLLSDRFSAERPKGSFSTLEIQRTEQGDSAMYLCASSSQTKIYEQYFGPGTRLTVT.